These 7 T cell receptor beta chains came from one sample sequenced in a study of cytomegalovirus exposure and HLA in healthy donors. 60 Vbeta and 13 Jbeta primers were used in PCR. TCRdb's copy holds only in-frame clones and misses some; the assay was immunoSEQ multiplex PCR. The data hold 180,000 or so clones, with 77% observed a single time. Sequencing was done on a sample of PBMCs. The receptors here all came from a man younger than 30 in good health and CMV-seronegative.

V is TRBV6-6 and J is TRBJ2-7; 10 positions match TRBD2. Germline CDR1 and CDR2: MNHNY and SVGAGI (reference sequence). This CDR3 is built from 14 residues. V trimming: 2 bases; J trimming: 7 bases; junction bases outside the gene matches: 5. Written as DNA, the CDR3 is TGTGCCAGCAGTTACCCAGCGGGGGGGCGAGAGCAGTACTTC. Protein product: CASSYPAGGREQYF.

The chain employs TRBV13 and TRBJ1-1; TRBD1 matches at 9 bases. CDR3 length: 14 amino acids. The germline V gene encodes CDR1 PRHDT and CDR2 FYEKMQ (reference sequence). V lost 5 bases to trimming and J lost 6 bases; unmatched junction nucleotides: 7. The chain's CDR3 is CASSTPTGGAEAFF. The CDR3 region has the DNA TGTGCCAGCAGCACCCCAACAGGGGGCGCTGAAGCTTTCTTT.

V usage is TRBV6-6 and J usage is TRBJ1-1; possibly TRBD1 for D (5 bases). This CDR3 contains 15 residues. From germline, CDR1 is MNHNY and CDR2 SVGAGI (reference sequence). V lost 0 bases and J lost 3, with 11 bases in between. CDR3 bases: TGTGCCAGCAGTTACTCGGTTGGCAGGGACACTGAAGCTTTCTTT. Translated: CASSYSVGRDTEAFF.

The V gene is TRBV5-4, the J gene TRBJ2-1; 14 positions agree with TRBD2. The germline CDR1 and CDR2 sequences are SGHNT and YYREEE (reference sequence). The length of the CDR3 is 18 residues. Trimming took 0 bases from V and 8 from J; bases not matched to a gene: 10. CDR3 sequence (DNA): TGTGCCAGCAGCTTGGGGGGACTAGCGGGAGCAAGGGGGTATGAGCAGTTCTTC. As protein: CASSLGGLAGARGYEQFF.

CDR3: CASSPRDRGYYGYTF. As DNA, the CDR3 is TGTGCCAGCAGCCCGCGGGACAGGGGTTACTATGGCTACACCTTC. The chain recombines TRBV11-1 with TRBJ1-2; the match to TRBD1 covers 10 bases. CDR3 length equals 15 residues. Germline values: CDR1 SGHAT, CDR2 FQDESV (reference sequence). The V and J ends lost 5 bases and 3 bases, in that order; junction bases with no gene match: 6.

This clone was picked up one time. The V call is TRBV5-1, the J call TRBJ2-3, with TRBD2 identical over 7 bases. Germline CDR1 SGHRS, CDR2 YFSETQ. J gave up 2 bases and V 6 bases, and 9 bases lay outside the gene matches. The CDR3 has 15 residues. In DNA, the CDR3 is TGCGCCAGCACCCGGGGCGGGACTAACACAGATACGCAGTATTTT. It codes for CASTRGGTNTDTQYF.

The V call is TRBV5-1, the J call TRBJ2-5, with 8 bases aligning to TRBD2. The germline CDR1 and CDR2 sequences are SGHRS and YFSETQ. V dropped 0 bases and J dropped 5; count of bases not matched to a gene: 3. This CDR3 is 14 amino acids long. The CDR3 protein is CASSLAGGDETQYF. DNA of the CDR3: TGCGCCAGCAGCTTGGCGGGGGGGGATGAGACCCAGTACTTC.